The clone carrying this T cell receptor beta chain was seen many times. The antigen remains undetermined. This entry comes from a study of CD8 T cells in ankylosing spondylitis. TCRdb re-called the 5' RACE reads with MiXCR, one entry per CDR3 protein. The sample has under 150,000 distinct CDR3 sequences; roughly 11% are singletons. The CDR3 sequence is 16 residues long. The ends lost 5 bases at V and 3 bases at J; junction bases unmatched: 8. Study findings and constraints: Clones linked to disease, bearing a CD8+ phenotype, were relatively rare in peripheral blood. The study looked at matched synovial fluid samples from ankylosing spondylitis patients. Disease-linked clones were reported to be significantly enriched there. For ankylosing spondylitis blood, a TCR beta motif of eight or nine highly homologous variants appeared characteristic.

The sample comprised blood, either unsorted or a sorted T cell fraction (not recorded which). The clonotype originates from a female donor with ankylosing spondylitis or in good health (not recorded which). V is TRBV12-3 or TRBV12-4 and J is TRBJ1-5; 9 bases are a match to TRBD1. CDR3 nucleotides: TGTGCCAGCAGTACCGGGACAGGGCAAGTCAATCAGCCCCAGCATTTT. Translating gives CASSTGTGQVNQPQHF.